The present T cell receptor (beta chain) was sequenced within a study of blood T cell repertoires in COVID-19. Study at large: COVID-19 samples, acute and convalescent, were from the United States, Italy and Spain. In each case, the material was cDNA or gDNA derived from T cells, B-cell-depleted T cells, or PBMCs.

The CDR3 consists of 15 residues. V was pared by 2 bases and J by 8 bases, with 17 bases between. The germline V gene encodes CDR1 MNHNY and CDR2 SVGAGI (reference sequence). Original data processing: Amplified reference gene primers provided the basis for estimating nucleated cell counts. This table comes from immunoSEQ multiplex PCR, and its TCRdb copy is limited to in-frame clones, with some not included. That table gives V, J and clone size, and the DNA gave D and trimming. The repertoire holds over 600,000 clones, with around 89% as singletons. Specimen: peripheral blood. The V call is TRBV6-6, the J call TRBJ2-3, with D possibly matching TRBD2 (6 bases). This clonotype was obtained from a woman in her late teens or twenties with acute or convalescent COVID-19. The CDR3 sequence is CASSYTRELTLTQYF. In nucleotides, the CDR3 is TGTGCCAGCAGTTACACCCGGGAGCTAACACTTACGCAGTATTTT.